This T cell receptor (beta chain) was observed in a study of blood T cell repertoires in COVID-19. Study background: T cells, B-cell-depleted T cells, or PBMCs supplied cDNA or gDNA.

Germline assignment: CDR1 SGHRS and CDR2 YFSETQ. This CDR3 has 18 residues. V lost 3 bases to trimming and J lost 0 bases, with 16 bases between them. The table came from immunoSEQ multiplex PCR; TCRdb's copy has only in-frame clones and leaves some out. Of 350,000 or so clones in the sample, 88% were seen once. The chain combines TRBV5-1 with TRBJ2-6, with D possibly being TRBD1 (6 bases). Material: PBMCs or T cells enriched from blood (not recorded which). This clonotype was obtained from a woman aged 25 to 39 who had been exposed to COVID-19. DNA of the CDR3: TGCGCCAGCAGCTGGAACAGGGAGTTGGGCTCTGGGGCCAACGTCCTGACTTTC. It encodes CASSWNRELGSGANVLTF.